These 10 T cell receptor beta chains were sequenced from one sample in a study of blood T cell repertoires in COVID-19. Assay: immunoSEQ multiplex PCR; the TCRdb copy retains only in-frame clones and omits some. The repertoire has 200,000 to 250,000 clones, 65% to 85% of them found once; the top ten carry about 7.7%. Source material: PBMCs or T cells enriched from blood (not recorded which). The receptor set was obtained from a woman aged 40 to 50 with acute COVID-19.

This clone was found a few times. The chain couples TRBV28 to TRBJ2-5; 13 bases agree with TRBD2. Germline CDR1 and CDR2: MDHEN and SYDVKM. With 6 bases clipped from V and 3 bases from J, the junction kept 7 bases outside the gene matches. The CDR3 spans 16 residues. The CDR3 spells CASSPPGTSGKETQYF. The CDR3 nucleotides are TGTGCCAGCAGCCCACCCGGGACTAGCGGGAAAGAGACCCAGTACTTC.

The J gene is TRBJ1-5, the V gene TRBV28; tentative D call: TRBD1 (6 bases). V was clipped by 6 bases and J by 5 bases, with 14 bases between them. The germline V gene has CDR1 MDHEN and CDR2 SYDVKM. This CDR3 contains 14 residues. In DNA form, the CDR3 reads TGTGCCAGCAGAATTGGGGGCAGTTATCAGCCCCAGCATTTT. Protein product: CASRIGGSYQPQHF.

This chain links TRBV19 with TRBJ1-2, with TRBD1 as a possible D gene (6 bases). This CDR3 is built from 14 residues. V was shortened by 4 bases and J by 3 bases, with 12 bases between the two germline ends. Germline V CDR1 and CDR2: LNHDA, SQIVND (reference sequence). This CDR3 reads CASSNNRVDYGYTF. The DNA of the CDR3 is TGTGCCAGTAGTAATAACAGGGTGGACTATGGCTACACCTTC.

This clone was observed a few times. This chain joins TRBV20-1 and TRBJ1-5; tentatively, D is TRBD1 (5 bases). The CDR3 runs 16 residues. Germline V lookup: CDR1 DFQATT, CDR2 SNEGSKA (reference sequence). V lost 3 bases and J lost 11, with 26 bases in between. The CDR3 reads CSASRGLGGDFGAQHF. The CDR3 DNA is TGCAGTGCTAGTCGGGGACTGGGCGGGGACTTTGGGGCCCAGCATTTT.

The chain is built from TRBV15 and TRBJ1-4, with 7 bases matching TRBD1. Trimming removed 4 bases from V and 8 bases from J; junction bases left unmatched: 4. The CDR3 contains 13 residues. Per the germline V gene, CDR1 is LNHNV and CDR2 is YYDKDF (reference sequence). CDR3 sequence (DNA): TGTGCCACCAGCACTGGGACAGTGGAAAAACTGTTTTTT. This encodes CATSTGTVEKLFF. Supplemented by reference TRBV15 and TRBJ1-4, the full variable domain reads DAMVIQNPRYQVTQFGKPVTLSCSQTLNHNVMYWYQQKSSQAPKLLFHYYDKDFNNEADTPDNFQSRRPNTSFCFLDIRSPGLGDTAMYLCATSTGTVEKLFFGSGTQLSVL.

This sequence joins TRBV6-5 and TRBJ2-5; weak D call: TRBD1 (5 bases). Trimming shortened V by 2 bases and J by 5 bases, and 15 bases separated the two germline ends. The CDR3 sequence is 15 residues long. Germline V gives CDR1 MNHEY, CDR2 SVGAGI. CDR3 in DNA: TGTGCCAGCAGTTACATCCAGGGATCGGCGGAGACCCAGTACTTC. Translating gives CASSYIQGSAETQYF.

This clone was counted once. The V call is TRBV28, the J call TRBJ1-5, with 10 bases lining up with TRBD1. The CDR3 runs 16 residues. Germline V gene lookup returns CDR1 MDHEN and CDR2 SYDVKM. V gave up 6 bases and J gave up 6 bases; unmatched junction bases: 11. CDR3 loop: CASRQPGQGRSQPQHF. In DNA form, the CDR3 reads TGTGCCAGCAGGCAACCGGGACAGGGGCGTTCTCAGCCCCAGCATTTT.

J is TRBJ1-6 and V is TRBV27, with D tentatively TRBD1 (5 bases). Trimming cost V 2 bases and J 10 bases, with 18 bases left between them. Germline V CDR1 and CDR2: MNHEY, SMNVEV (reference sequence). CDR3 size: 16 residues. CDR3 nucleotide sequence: TGTGCCAGCAGTTTAAGTTGGCAACTCCGGGGGTCACCCCTCCACTTT. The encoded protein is CASSLSWQLRGSPLHF.

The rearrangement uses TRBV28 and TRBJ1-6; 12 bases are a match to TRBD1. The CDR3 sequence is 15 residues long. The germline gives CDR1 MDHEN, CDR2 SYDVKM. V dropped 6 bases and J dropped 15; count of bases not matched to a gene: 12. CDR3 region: CASRSPGQGAPFLHF. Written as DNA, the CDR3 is TGTGCCAGCAGATCACCGGGACAGGGGGCCCCTTTCCTCCACTTT.

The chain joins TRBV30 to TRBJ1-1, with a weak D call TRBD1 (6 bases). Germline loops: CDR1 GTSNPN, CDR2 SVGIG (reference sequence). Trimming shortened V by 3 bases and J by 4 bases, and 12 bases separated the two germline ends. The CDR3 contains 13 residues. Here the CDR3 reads CAWSLGASTEAFF. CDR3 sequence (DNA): TGTGCCTGGAGCTTGGGGGCAAGCACTGAAGCTTTCTTT.